These 15 T cell receptor beta chains were all obtained from the same sample, sequenced in a study of blood T cells in healthy people across ages. A J-beta primer mix and a sample-barcoded 5' primer were used in a second PCR of about 6 to 12 cycles. MiXCR, run by TCRdb on the 5' RACE reads, gives a single entry per CDR3 protein. The sample lists about 620,000 distinct CDR3 sequences, about 51% occurring once. The specimen was blood. Every receptor here comes from a woman of 80 years or more in good health.

For the CDR3, the DNA is TGCGCCAGCAGCCCGGACGGGGAGACTGAAGCTTTCTTT. It specifies CASSPDGETEAFF. This sequence joins TRBV5-1 and TRBJ1-1, with D unclear. Per germline, CDR1 SGHRS and CDR2 YFSETQ. Trimming pared 4 bases from V and 5 bases from J, leaving 12 bases between. There are 13 residues in the CDR3.

This clonotype came up many times. The chain joins TRBV20-1 to TRBJ2-6, with 10 bases matching TRBD2. The CDR3 extends over 15 amino acids. The J segment lost 0 bases and the V segment lost 6 bases, leaving 2 bases of the junction unmatched. The germline gives CDR1 DFQATT, CDR2 SNEGSKA (reference sequence). CDR3 amino acids: CSALAGVSGANVLTF. The CDR3 DNA is TGCAGTGCCCTAGCGGGAGTCTCTGGGGCCAACGTCCTGACTTTC.

This chain uses TRBV3-1 with TRBJ2-1; 8 bases fit TRBD2. The J call may be wrong; the DNA end is better matched by TRBJ2-7. Per germline, CDR1 LGHDT and CDR2 YNNKEL (reference sequence). This CDR3 spans 14 amino acids. The CDR3 here is CASRLLAEHNEQYF. CDR3 sequence (DNA): TGTGCCAGCAGACTACTAGCGGAGCACAATGAGCAGTACTTC.

About this clonotype itself: This could be a read error, since a much larger clone is one nucleotide away. The gene calls are TRBV9 and TRBJ2-5, with 12 positions matching TRBD2. The V gene's germline CDR1 is SGDLS and CDR2 YYNGEE. The CDR3 has 15 amino acids. Trimming took 5 bases from V and 11 from J; bases not matched to a gene: 13. For the CDR3, the DNA is TGTGCCAGCAGGTCGACTAGCGGGGGTTACAATGAGCAGTACTTC. It encodes CASRSTSGGYNEQYF.

This clonotype appeared a few times. One end of the junction varies from germline; a read error may be responsible. The chain employs TRBV5-1 and TRBJ2-7; D remains unclear. This CDR3 has 12 residues. In germline, CDR1 is SGHRS, CDR2 YFSETQ. The CDR3 DNA reads TGCGCCAGCATCTTGGGCTTCTACGAGCAGTACTTC. Encoded protein: CASILGFYEQYF. Full variable domain (missing parts from reference TRBV5-1 and TRBJ2-7): KAGVTQTPRYLIKTRGQQVTLSCSPISGHRSVSWYQQTPGQGLQFLFEYFSETQRNKGNFPGRFSGRQFSNSRSEMNVSTLELGDSALYLCASILGFYEQYFGPGTRLTVT.

The sample holds many counts of this clonotype. The CDR3 loop reads CASRNLAANTDTQYF. The DNA for the CDR3 is TGTGCCAGCAGAAACCTAGCGGCGAACACAGATACGCAGTATTTT. The chain combines TRBV12-3 or TRBV12-4 with TRBJ2-3; 7 bases are a match to TRBD2. The CDR3 sequence is 15 residues long. With V trimmed by 6 bases and J by 2 bases, 8 bases remained unmatched.

Details on this clonotype: The CDR3 end shows no conserved phenylalanine or tryptophan, and so a read error is likely. The chain combines TRBV5-1 with TRBJ1-2; D gene unclear. Trimming stripped 4 bases from V and 7 bases from J, with 17 bases between. The CDR3 totals 14 residues. Germline V gene lookup returns CDR1 SGHRS and CDR2 YFSETQ. The CDR3 is CASSLDLPVSGYTL. The CDR3 nucleotides are TGCGCCAGCAGCCTCGACCTACCCGTGTCTGGCTACACCCTC.

This clonotype has a count of ten or more. This sequence joins TRBV6-6 and TRBJ2-5; D call uncertain. CDR1 MNHNY and CDR2 SVGAGI come from the germline V gene (reference sequence). The CDR3 runs 13 residues. With 0 bases removed from V and 3 bases from J, the gap between germline ends came to 5 bases. The CDR3 bases are TGTGCCAGCAGTTACTCGATAAAAGAGACCCAGTACTTC. Translation: CASSYSIKETQYF.

Concerning this clonotype itself: This may come from a read error, since a much larger clone is one base off. This chain joins TRBV3-1 and TRBJ1-4; tentative D call: TRBD1 (6 bases). The V gene's germline CDR1 is LGHDT and CDR2 YNNKEL (reference sequence). The CDR3 has 17 amino acids. CDR3 coding DNA: TGTGTCAGCAGCCAGCCGAGGGGGTACGCAACTAATGAAAAACTGTTTTTT. Amino acid sequence: CVSSQPRGYATNEKLFF.

The gene calls are TRBV4-3 and TRBJ2-3; no firm D call. Germline V gene lookup returns CDR1 LGHNA and CDR2 YSLEER. The V gene lost 8 bases and the J gene lost 0 bases, with 12 bases spanning the gap. This CDR3 spans 14 amino acids. The CDR3 DNA reads as TGCGCCAGCGCGGTCATCCTTAGCACAGATACGCAGTATTTT. Amino acid sequence: CASAVILSTDTQYF.

This clonotype was recorded a few times. J is TRBJ1-2 and V is TRBV29-1; no definite D call. CDR1 and CDR2 from the germline V gene are SQVTM and ANQGSEA. V was trimmed by 3 bases and J by 8 bases, leaving 16 bases between them. The CDR3 is made up of 13 amino acids. The CDR3 loop is CSVEHTRGRGYTF. For the CDR3, the DNA is TGCAGCGTTGAGCATACACGGGGTAGGGGCTACACCTTC.

On this clonotype: A much more abundant neighbour one base away suggests this may be a read error. This sequence joins TRBV5-1 and TRBJ2-7, with 10 positions matching TRBD1. V lost 7 bases and J lost 2; bases outside the gene matches: 6. Germline V gives CDR1 SGHRS, CDR2 YFSETQ. CDR3 length equals 14 residues. The CDR3 DNA follows: TGCGCCAGCTGCATGACAGGGGGCCCCTACGAGCAGTACTTC. Amino acids: CASCMTGGPYEQYF.

The gene calls are TRBV3-1 and TRBJ2-1; D gene uncertain. V was clipped by 4 bases and J by 10 bases, with 17 bases between them. CDR3 length: 14 residues. Looked up from germline, CDR1 is LGHDT and CDR2 is YNNKEL (reference sequence). This CDR3 is CASSRSGSVAEQFF. In DNA form, the CDR3 reads TGTGCCAGCAGCCGGTCTGGGTCGGTAGCCGAGCAGTTCTTC.

In this sample, this clonotype turned up a few times. This sequence may be a read error, since a much larger clone differs from it by one base. The rearrangement uses TRBV6-5 and TRBJ2-1; 8 bases agree with TRBD2. The CDR3 spans 16 residues. Germline CDR1 is MNHEY and CDR2 is SVGAGI. DNA for the CDR3: TGTACCAGCAGTTACTCGAGGCGGGGGGCTCGGAATGAGCAGTTCTTC. Its translation: CTSSYSRRGARNEQFF.

The chain is built from TRBV4-3 and TRBJ1-4; D possibly corresponds to TRBD1 (5 bases). Trimming cost V 4 bases and J 0 bases, with 9 bases left between them. This CDR3 has 15 amino acids. Per the germline V gene, CDR1 is LGHNA and CDR2 is YSLEER. This CDR3 is CASSLTETTNEKLFF. The CDR3, as DNA: TGCGCCAGCAGCCTGACAGAAACAACTAATGAAAAACTGTTTTTT.